The present T cell receptor (beta chain) was sequenced within a study of shared clonotypes between healthy human individuals. About the research overall: Three plates were used per donor for CD4 naive, three for CD4 memory, two for CD8 naive and one for CD8 memory.

Naive-designated CD8 cells lacked CD45RO, were positively enriched for CCR7, and omitted terminally differentiated effector memory CD45RA+ cells. Every one of the donors was a Caucasian adult that lived in Nashville, Tennessee. Sequenced by immunoSEQ multiplex PCR; TCRdb stores in-frame clones only, minus some. This repertoire shows 630,000 or so clones, 95% to 98% found once; its top ten account for 0.3%. Input material: naive CD8+ T cells sorted from blood. This sequence was found in a young man in good health.

The CDR3 sequence is CASSLAAAGGPTDTQYF. CDR3 nucleotides: TGCGCCAGCAGCTTGGCCGCAGCGGGAGGTCCCACAGATACGCAGTATTTT. The chain has TRBV5-1 and TRBJ2-3, with 9 bases matching TRBD2. Germline-derived CDR1 and CDR2 are SGHRS and YFSETQ. V shed 0 bases and J 2 bases; nucleotides not matched to a gene: 7. The CDR3 sequence is 17 residues long.